This T cell receptor beta chain was recovered during a study of neurological immune-mediated disorders. This clonotype was counted many times. Antigen specificity is unknown. Whole-study findings and limits: None of the features examined (clinical or MRI) was associated with the multiple sclerosis repertoire cluster. Expanded clones shared no identical CDR3 amino acid sequences across subjects, which suggested private TCR-beta repertoires in all groups.

TCRdb reprocessed the 5' RACE reads via MiXCR and lists one record per CDR3 protein. The sample yields 46,000 or so distinct CDR3 sequences, 3.5% to 5% seen once. This sequence originates from a woman aged 60-75 years with multiple sclerosis. Sequenced: PBMCs.

The CDR3 bases are TGTGCCATCAGTAACCCGCAGGGCAGGGCCGACTATGGCTACACCTTC. Its translation is CAISNPQGRADYGYTF. The rearrangement uses TRBV10-3 and TRBJ1-2, with D possibly being TRBD1 (5 bases). This CDR3 spans 16 amino acids. Trimming removed 5 bases at V and 3 bases at J, with 19 bases between. Germline CDR1 is ENHRY and CDR2 is SYGVKD.